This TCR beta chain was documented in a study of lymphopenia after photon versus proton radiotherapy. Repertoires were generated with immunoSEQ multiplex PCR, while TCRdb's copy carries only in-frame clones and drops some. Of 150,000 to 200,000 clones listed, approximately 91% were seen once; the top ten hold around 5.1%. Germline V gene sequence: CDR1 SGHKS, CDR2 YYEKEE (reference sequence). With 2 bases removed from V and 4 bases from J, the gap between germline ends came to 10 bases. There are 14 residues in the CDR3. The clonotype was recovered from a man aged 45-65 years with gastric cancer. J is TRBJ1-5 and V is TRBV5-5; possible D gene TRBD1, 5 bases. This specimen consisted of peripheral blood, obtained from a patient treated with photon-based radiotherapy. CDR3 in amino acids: CASSFGGNNQPQHF. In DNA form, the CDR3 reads TGTGCCAGCAGCTTCGGGGGGAATAATCAGCCCCAGCATTTT.